This TCR beta chain was profiled in a study of T cell changes during pregnancy in multiple sclerosis. This table comes from immunoSEQ multiplex PCR, and its TCRdb copy is limited to in-frame clones, with some not included. The data hold tens of thousands of clones, with 85% to 95% observed a single time. The CDR3 extends over 17 amino acids. V lost 5 bases and J lost 2; bases outside the gene matches: 12. From germline, CDR1 is MGHDK and CDR2 SYGVNS. This clone showed up just a few times. This chain connects TRBV25-1 to TRBJ2-5, with 9 nucleotides matching TRBD1. The sequence was collected from a female donor with multiple sclerosis, enrolled in a pregnancy study. Here the sequenced sample was peripheral blood, taken in the second trimester of pregnancy. CDR3 coding DNA: TGTGCCAGCAGTCAAGCCCCGGGACAGGGACCGCAAGAGACCCAGTACTTC. It is translated as CASSQAPGQGPQETQYF.